One and the same sample provided the 24 T cell receptor beta chains below, sequenced in a study of response to subunit inactivated influenza vaccine. TCRdb re-called the RT-PCR reads through MiXCR, storing one row per CDR3 protein. The sample comprises more than 500,000 distinct CDR3 sequences, roughly 12% of which are singletons, and more than 9.5% rests with the top ten. Another study also made use of these data, one on T cells expressing NK-cell markers. In that study: Template switching by 5'RACE with UMIs generated the TCR beta cDNA.

The specimen was PBMCs from blood, collected on the day of vaccination. The receptors stem from a man aged 50-60 years who received an inactivated influenza vaccine.

About this clonotype itself: This could be a read error, since a much larger clone is one nucleotide away. V and J are TRBV13 and TRBJ1-6, with D possibly matching TRBD1 (5 bases). Germline CDR1 reads PRHDT; CDR2 reads FYEKMQ (reference sequence). This CDR3 comprises 14 residues. V was shortened by 1 base and J by 7 bases, with 8 bases between the two germline ends. The CDR3 spells CASSLARANSPLHF. CDR3 DNA sequence: TGTGCCAGCAGCTTAGCCAGGGCGAATTCACCCCTCCACTTT.

This clonotype was seen many times. The chain recombines TRBV7-2 with TRBJ1-5; D possibly corresponds to TRBD1 (6 bases). The ends were cut back, 0 bases at V and 4 bases at J, with 7 bases in the middle. Germline-derived CDR1 and CDR2 are SGHTA and FQGNSA. This CDR3 has 14 amino acids. The CDR3 protein is CASSLATGNQPQHF. The CDR3, as DNA: TGTGCCAGCAGCTTAGCGACAGGTAATCAGCCCCAGCATTTT.

Only a few counts were recorded for this clonotype. The V and J genes are TRBV6-2 or TRBV6-3 and TRBJ2-2; TRBD2 is a possible D gene (5 bases). Trimming shortened V by 5 bases and J by 3 bases, and 10 bases separated the two germline ends. The CDR3 is 14 amino acids. Germline V gives CDR1 MNHEY, CDR2 SVGEGT. The CDR3 loop reads CASSIALDTGELFF. The CDR3 nucleotides are TGTGCCAGCAGTATAGCGCTAGACACCGGGGAGCTGTTTTTT.

This clonotype came up many times. J is TRBJ2-2 and V is TRBV4-2; TRBD2 aligns across 12 bases. J lost 7 bases, V lost 4 bases, and 7 bases had no gene match. This CDR3 comprises 16 residues. CDR1 and CDR2 (germline): LGHNA, YNFKEQ. The CDR3: CASSRGLAGRGGELFF. The DNA of the CDR3 is TGTGCCAGCAGCCGAGGACTAGCGGGAAGGGGCGGGGAGCTGTTTTTT.

The rearrangement links TRBV4-2 to TRBJ2-7, with D possibly being TRBD1 (5 bases). The CDR3 sequence is 13 residues long. Per germline, CDR1 LGHNA and CDR2 YNFKEQ. V was trimmed by 4 bases and J by 3 bases, leaving 10 bases between them. CDR3 protein: CASSPDKHYEQYF. CDR3 nucleotides: TGTGCCAGCAGCCCGGACAAGCACTACGAGCAGTACTTC.

This clonotype has just a few counts. The chain uses TRBV27 and TRBJ2-7; D possibly corresponds to TRBD2 (6 bases). Per germline, CDR1 MNHEY and CDR2 SMNVEV (reference sequence). The CDR3 has 15 amino acids. With 6 bases removed from V and 3 bases from J, the gap between germline ends came to 18 bases. CDR3 in DNA: TGTGCCAGCAGCCCCCTAAGTAGCGGTGACTACGAGCAGTACTTC. The encoded protein is CASSPLSSGDYEQYF.

This rearrangement joins TRBV7-8 to TRBJ2-7; TRBD1 aligns across 7 bases. Germline loops: CDR1 SGHVS, CDR2 FQNEAQ. V was pared by 4 bases and J by 2 bases, with 8 bases of the junction left unmatched. The CDR3 totals 15 residues. CDR3 bases: TGTGCCAGCAGCTCCCGGGACAGAGCAACCTACGAGCAGTACTTC. Encoded protein: CASSSRDRATYEQYF.

This clonotype was seen repeatedly, ten times or more. The chain uses TRBV6-1 and TRBJ1-5; no clear D. Trimming stripped 3 bases from V and 0 bases from J, with 30 bases between. The CDR3 covers 22 residues. Germline V gene sequence: CDR1 MNHNS, CDR2 SASEGT. This CDR3 reads CASSEGAVTSWEGIYSNQPQHF. CDR3 bases: TGTGCCAGCAGTGAGGGTGCTGTCACGAGCTGGGAGGGAATATATAGCAATCAGCCCCAGCATTTT.

In this sample, this clonotype turned up a few times. J is TRBJ2-7 and V is TRBV5-1, with D possibly matching TRBD1 (7 bases). Trimming took off 4 bases at V and 0 bases at J, with 11 bases between the two ends. The CDR3 spans 14 residues. CDR1 and CDR2 from the germline V gene are SGHRS and YFSETQ. The CDR3 region is CASSRGTDSYEQYF. As DNA, the CDR3 is TGCGCCAGCAGCCGGGGGACAGACTCCTACGAGCAGTACTTC.

The chain couples TRBV27 to TRBJ1-5, with D unclear. The CDR3 is 13 residues long. Germline lookup yields CDR1 MNHEY and CDR2 SMNVEV (reference sequence). The V and J ends lost 6 bases and 4 bases respectively, with 10 bases between them. CDR3 loop: CASSRRTNQPQHF. The DNA for the CDR3 is TGTGCCAGCAGCCGGCGGACTAATCAGCCCCAGCATTTT.

J is TRBJ1-2 and V is TRBV2; D is uncertain. Looked up from germline, CDR1 is SNHLY and CDR2 is FYNNEI. The ends were cut back, 3 bases at V and 4 bases at J, with 6 bases in the middle. This CDR3 region has 12 residues. CDR3 DNA sequence: TGTGCCAGCAGTGAGGCAGGCTATGGCTACACCTTC. Its translation: CASSEAGYGYTF.

The chain recombines TRBV6-1 with TRBJ1-2, with D perhaps TRBD1 (6 bases). Germline CDR1 MNHNS, CDR2 SASEGT. Trimming took 6 bases from V and 5 from J, leaving 22 bases between them. There are 16 residues in the CDR3. The CDR3 spells CASSPATSRRGYGYTF. The CDR3 DNA reads TGTGCCAGCAGCCCTGCAACATCGAGGAGGGGGTATGGCTACACCTTC.

This clonotype was observed a few times. The chain links TRBV29-1 to TRBJ2-5; D remains unclear. V lost 6 bases and J lost 2, with 4 bases in between. The CDR3 length is 10 residues. Germline V lookup: CDR1 SQVTM, CDR2 ANQGSEA. The CDR3 reads CSVHQETQYF. The CDR3 region has the DNA TGCAGCGTCCATCAAGAGACCCAGTACTTC.

This clonotype has a handful of counts. A clone one base away is much larger, so this may be a read error. This chain connects TRBV27 to TRBJ2-6; no firm D call. The V end was cut by 3 bases, the J end by 4 bases, with 4 bases between. CDR3 size: 13 residues. Germline V gene data show CDR1 as MNHEY and CDR2 as SMNVEV (reference sequence). Here the CDR3 reads CASSFRGANVLTF. For the CDR3, the DNA is TGTGCCAGCAGTTTTAGGGGGGCCAACGTCCTGACTTTC.

The table lists this clonotype with a few counts. The chain joins TRBV6-2 or TRBV6-3 to TRBJ2-6; D remains unclear. This CDR3 contains 15 residues. The germline V gene has CDR1 MNHEY and CDR2 SVGEGT. V shed 2 bases and J shed 2 bases, with 7 bases lying between them. The CDR3 DNA reads TGTGCCAGCAGTTACCCCGTGACTGGGGCCAACGTCCTGACTTTC. Translating it yields CASSYPVTGANVLTF.

This clonotype appeared a few times. The J gene is TRBJ1-5, the V gene TRBV6-1; D remains unclear. The germline V gene encodes CDR1 MNHNS and CDR2 SASEGT. The CDR3 is 16 amino acids. Trimming stripped 3 bases from V and 3 bases from J, with 15 bases between. The CDR3 bases are TGTGCCAGCAGTGATCGGGTAGGGCGACCCAATCAGCCCCAGCATTTT. This translates into CASSDRVGRPNQPQHF.

This clonotype showed up just once. A much larger clone sits a single nucleotide away, making a read error possible. The chain has TRBV6-2 or TRBV6-3 and TRBJ2-7; D remains ambiguous. This CDR3 is built from 14 residues. Germline loops: CDR1 MNHEY, CDR2 SVGEGT. Between the trimmed V and J ends, which lost 2 bases and 1 base, there was a span of 9 bases. CDR3 in DNA: TGTGCCAGCAGTTACGGGTTACCTTCCTACGAGCAGTACTTC. Amino acids: CASSYGLPSYEQYF.

At least ten counts were recorded for this clonotype. The chain uses TRBV3-1 and TRBJ2-1; D is undetermined. Trimming shortened V by 6 bases and J by 4 bases, and 10 bases separated the two germline ends. This CDR3 region has 13 residues. The germline gives CDR1 LGHDT, CDR2 YNNKEL (reference sequence). DNA for the CDR3: TGTGCCAGCAGTCCGGACCTATACAATGAGCAGTTCTTC. Translating gives CASSPDLYNEQFF.

This clonotype was observed a few times. The chain has TRBV12-3 or TRBV12-4 and TRBJ2-7; D tentatively fits TRBD1 or TRBD2 (5 bases each). Trimming pared 7 bases from V and 3 bases from J, leaving 16 bases between. The CDR3 has 14 amino acids. CDR3 DNA: TGTGCCAGCAACAACCCGGGACCAAACTACGAGCAGTACTTC. Translated: CASNNPGPNYEQYF.

This clonotype showed up just a few times. The chain links TRBV27 to TRBJ2-1, with 7 bases fitting TRBD1. Germline V gene lookup returns CDR1 MNHEY and CDR2 SMNVEV (reference sequence). This CDR3 contains 14 residues. Trimming cost V 5 bases and J 6 bases; bases outside gene matches: 7. CDR3 amino acids: CASSADRAGNEQFF. CDR3 in DNA: TGTGCCAGCAGTGCTGACAGGGCAGGCAATGAGCAGTTCTTC.

This clonotype was seen a few times. The chain is built from TRBV7-9 and TRBJ2-3, with unresolved D. Germline V gives CDR1 SEHNR, CDR2 FQNEAQ (reference sequence). This CDR3 is built from 15 residues. Trimming removed 2 bases at V and 4 bases at J, with 13 bases between. The CDR3 DNA sequence: TGTGCCAGCAGCTTAACGGCCGTGCGGCCAGATACGCAGTATTTT. Translated: CASSLTAVRPDTQYF. Full variable domain (outside the CDR3, taken from reference TRBV7-9 and TRBJ2-3): DTGVSQNPRHKITKRGQNVTFRCDPISEHNRLYWYRQTLGQGPEFLTYFQNEAQLEKSRLLSDRFSAERPKGSFSTLEIQRTEQGDSAMYLCASSLTAVRPDTQYFGPGTRLTVL.

This clonotype has ten or more counts. The chain links TRBV29-1 to TRBJ2-3; no firm D call. V gave up 4 bases and J gave up 3 bases, with 5 bases separating them. From germline, CDR1 is SQVTM and CDR2 ANQGSEA. This CDR3 region has 11 residues. CDR3 loop: CSVATTDTQYF. The CDR3, as DNA: TGCAGCGTTGCGACTACAGATACGCAGTATTTT.

CDR3 in DNA: TGTGCCAGCAGCCAGAATCTAGGGTCGGACGAGCAGTACTTC. This encodes CASSQNLGSDEQYF. This sequence joins TRBV3-1 and TRBJ2-7; D ambiguous. Between the trimmed V and J ends, which lost 3 bases and 5 bases, there was a span of 14 bases. There are 14 residues in the CDR3. Germline V gene lookup returns CDR1 LGHDT and CDR2 YNNKEL (reference sequence).

This clonotype was counted only a few times. The CDR3 bases are TGTGCCAGCAGGCACAGGGGTGTGGGGCAGCCCCAGCATTTT. Protein: CASRHRGVGQPQHF. V is TRBV6-1 and J is TRBJ1-5; 7 bases are shared with TRBD1. Trimming took 6 bases from V and 7 from J; bases not matched to a gene: 9. CDR3 size: 14 residues. Germline V lookup: CDR1 MNHNS, CDR2 SASEGT.